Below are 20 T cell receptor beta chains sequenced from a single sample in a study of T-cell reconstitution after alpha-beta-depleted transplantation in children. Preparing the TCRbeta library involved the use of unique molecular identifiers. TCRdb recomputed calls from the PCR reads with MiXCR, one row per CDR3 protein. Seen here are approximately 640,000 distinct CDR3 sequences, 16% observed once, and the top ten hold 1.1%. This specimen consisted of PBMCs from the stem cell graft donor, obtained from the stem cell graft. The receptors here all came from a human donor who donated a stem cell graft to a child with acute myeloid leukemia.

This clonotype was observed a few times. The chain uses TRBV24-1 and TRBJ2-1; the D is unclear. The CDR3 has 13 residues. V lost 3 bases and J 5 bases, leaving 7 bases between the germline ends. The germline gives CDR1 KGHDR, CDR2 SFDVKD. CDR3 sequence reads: CATSDPPDNEQFF. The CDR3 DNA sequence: TGTGCCACCAGTGATCCACCCGACAATGAGCAGTTCTTC.

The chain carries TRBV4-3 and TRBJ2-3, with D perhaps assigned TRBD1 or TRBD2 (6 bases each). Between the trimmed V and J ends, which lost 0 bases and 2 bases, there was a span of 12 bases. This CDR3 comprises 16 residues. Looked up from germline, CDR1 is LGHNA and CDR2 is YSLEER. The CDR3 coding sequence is TGCGCCAGCAGCCAAGAAACCGGGGGCAACACAGATACGCAGTATTTT. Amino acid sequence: CASSQETGGNTDTQYF.

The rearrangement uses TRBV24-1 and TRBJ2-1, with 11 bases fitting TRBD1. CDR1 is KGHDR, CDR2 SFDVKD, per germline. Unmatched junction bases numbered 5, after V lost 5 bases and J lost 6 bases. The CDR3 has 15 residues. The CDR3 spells CATSGFGTGGNEQFF. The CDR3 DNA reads TGTGCCACCAGTGGTTTTGGGACAGGGGGCAATGAGCAGTTCTTC.

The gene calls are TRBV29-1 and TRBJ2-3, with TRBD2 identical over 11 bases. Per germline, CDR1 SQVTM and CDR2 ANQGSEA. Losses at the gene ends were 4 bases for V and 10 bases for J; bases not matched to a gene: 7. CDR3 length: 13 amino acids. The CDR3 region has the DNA TGCAGCGTTGTAGCGGGGGGGCTTAAGGCGCAGTATTTT. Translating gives CSVVAGGLKAQYF.

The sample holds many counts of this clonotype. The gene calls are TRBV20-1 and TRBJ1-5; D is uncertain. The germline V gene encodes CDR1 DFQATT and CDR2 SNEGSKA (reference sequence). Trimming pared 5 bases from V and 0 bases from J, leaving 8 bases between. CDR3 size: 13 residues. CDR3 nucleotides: TGCAGTGCTGGTGGAGTTAGCAATCAGCCCCAGCATTTT. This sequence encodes CSAGGVSNQPQHF.

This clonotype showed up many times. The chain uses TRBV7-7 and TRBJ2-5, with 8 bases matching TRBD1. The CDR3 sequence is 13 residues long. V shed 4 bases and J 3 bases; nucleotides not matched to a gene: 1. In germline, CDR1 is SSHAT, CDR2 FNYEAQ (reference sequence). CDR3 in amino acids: CASSSDREETQYF. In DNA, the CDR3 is TGTGCCAGCAGCTCGGACAGGGAAGAGACCCAGTACTTC.

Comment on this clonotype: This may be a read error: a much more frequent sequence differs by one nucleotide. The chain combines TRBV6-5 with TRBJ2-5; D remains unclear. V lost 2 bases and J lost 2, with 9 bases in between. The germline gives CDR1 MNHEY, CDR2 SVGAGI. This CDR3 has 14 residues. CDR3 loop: CASSYLDGQETQYF. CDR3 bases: TGTGCCAGCAGTTACCTCGACGGACAAGAGACCCAGTACTTC.

The CDR3 bases are TGTGCCAGCAGTGAGTACTTTCGGGGGCAGGGGAACACCGGGGAGCTGTTTTTT. It translates to CASSEYFRGQGNTGELFF. The chain has TRBV25-1 and TRBJ2-2, with D perhaps matching TRBD1 or TRBD2 (6 bases each). Between the trimmed V and J ends, which lost 3 bases and 1 base, there was a span of 18 bases. Germline V CDR1 and CDR2: MGHDK, SYGVNS. The CDR3 sequence is 18 residues long.

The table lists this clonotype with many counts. The CDR3 region has the DNA TGTGCCAGCAGTGGACGGAACAGGGACACCGGGGAGCTGTTTTTT. It translates to CASSGRNRDTGELFF. The chain has TRBV6-1 and TRBJ2-2; D might be TRBD1 (6 bases). V lost 4 bases to trimming and J lost 3 bases, with 12 bases between them. CDR1 and CDR2 (germline): MNHNS, SASEGT. The CDR3 is made up of 15 amino acids.

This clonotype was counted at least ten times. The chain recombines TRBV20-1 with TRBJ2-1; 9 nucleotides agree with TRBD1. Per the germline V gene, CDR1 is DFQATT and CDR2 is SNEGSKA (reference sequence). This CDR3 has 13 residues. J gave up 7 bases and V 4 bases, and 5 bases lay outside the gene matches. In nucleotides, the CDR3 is TGCAGTGCTAACAGGGGACAGGGAAATGAGCAGTTCTTC. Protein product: CSANRGQGNEQFF.

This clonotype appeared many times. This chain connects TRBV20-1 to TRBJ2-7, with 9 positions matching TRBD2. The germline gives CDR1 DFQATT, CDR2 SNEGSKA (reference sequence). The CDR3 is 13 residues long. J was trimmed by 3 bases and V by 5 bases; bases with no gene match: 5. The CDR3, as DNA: TGCAGTGCTCGGGGCGGGGGGGGCTACGAGCAGTACGTC. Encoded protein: CSARGGGGYEQYV.

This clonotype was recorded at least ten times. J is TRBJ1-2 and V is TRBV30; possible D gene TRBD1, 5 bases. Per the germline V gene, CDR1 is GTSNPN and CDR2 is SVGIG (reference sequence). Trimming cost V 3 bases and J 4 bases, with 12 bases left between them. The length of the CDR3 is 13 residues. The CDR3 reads CAWSDSHGYGYTF. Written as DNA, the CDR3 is TGTGCCTGGAGCGACAGCCACGGCTATGGCTACACCTTC. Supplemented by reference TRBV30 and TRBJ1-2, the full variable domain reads SQTIHQWPATLVQPVGSPLSLECTVEGTSNPNLYWYRQAAGRGLQLLFYSVGIGQISSEVPQNLSASRPQDRQFILSSKKLLLSDSGFYLCAWSDSHGYGYTFGSGTRLTVV.

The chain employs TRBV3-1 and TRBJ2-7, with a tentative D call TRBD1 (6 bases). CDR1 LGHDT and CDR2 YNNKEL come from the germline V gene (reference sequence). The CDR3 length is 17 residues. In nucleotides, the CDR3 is TGTGCCTGCAGCCAAGACTTACCGGGACATAGATCCTACGAGCAGTACGTC. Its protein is CACSQDLPGHRSYEQYV.

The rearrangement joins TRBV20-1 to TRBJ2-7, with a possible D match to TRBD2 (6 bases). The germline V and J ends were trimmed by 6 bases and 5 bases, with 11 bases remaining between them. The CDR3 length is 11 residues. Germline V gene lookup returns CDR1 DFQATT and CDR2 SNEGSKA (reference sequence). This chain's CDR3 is CSAETSDEQYV. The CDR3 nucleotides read TGCAGTGCCGAGACTAGTGACGAGCAGTACGTC.

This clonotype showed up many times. In nucleotides, the CDR3 is TGCAGCGTGAGGCCCCGGGACCTAAACATTCAGTACTTC. This codes for CSVRPRDLNIQYF. This chain joins TRBV29-1 and TRBJ2-4; D possibly uses TRBD1 or TRBD2 (5 bases each). The V gene's germline CDR1 is SQVTM and CDR2 ANQGSEA. Deletions cut 6 bases from V and 6 bases from J, with 15 bases between. The CDR3 runs 13 residues.

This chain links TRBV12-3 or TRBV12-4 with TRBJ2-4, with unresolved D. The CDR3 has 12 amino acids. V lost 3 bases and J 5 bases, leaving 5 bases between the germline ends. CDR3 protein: CASSFTENIQYF. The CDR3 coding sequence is TGTGCCAGCAGTTTCACAGAAAACATTCAGTACTTC.

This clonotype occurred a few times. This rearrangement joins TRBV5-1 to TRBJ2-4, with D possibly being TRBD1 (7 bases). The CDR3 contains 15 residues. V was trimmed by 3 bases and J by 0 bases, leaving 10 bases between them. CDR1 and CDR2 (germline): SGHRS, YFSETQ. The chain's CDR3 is CASSWRDRAKNIQYF. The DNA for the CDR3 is TGCGCCAGCAGCTGGAGGGACAGAGCCAAAAACATTCAGTACTTC.

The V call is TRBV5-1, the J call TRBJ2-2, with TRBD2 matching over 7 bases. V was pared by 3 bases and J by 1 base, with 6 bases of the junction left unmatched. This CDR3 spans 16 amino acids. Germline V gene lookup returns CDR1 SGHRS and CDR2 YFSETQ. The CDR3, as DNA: TGCGCCAGCAGCTACTCCGGGACTATGAACACCGGGGAGCTGTTTTTT. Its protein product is CASSYSGTMNTGELFF.

In DNA form, the CDR3 reads TGCGCCAGCAGGGAGATGGAGAACAGGGGCTGGTACGAGCAGTACGTC. It is translated as CASREMENRGWYEQYV. The chain is built from TRBV5-1 and TRBJ2-7; TRBD1 aligns across 7 bases. CDR1 SGHRS and CDR2 YFSETQ come from the germline V gene. J was trimmed by 4 bases and V by 5 bases; bases with no gene match: 15. The CDR3 covers 16 residues.

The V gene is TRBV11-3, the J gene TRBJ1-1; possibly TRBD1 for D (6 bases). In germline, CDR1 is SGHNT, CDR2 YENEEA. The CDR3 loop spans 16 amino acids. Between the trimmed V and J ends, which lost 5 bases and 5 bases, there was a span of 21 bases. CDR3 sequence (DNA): TGTGCCAGCAGCCAGGGACAAACGATGAGAGAGACTGAAGCTTTCTTT. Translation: CASSQGQTMRETEAFF. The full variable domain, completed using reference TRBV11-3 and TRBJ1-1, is EAGVVQSPRYKIIEKKQPVAFWCNPISGHNTLYWYLQNLGQGPELLIRYENEEAVDDSQLPKDRFSAERLKGVDSTLKIQPAELGDSAVYLCASSQGQTMRETEAFFGQGTRLTVV.